The clone carrying this T cell receptor (beta chain) occurred a few times. What it binds is unknown. Germline V gene data show CDR1 as ENHRY and CDR2 as SYGVKD. The CDR3 contains 14 residues. With 6 bases clipped from V and 1 base from J, the junction kept 6 bases outside the gene matches. This specimen belongs to a study of cytomegalovirus exposure and HLA in healthy donors. Overall study: An analysis done earlier identified about 120 million unique TCR beta sequences from 190 million or so T cells. Drawn from HLA-typed donors, around 85 million unique TCRs were held in an early data release.

Study-wide points: It was taken for granted in presence/absence analyses that sequencing depth across donors was roughly uniform.

Each donor's status was that of a healthy bone marrow donor. The PCR ran on 60 Vbeta and 13 Jbeta primers. This table comes from immunoSEQ multiplex PCR, and its TCRdb copy is limited to in-frame clones, with some not included. This table holds some 150,000 clones, over 60% found once. J is TRBJ2-7 and V is TRBV10-3, with 7 positions matching TRBD2. The TCR was taken from a woman aged 25 to 39 in good health and CMV-seronegative. The sample consisted of PBMCs. The CDR3 loop reads CAISVAGLSYEQYF. CDR3 nucleotides: TGTGCCATCAGCGTAGCGGGCCTGTCCTACGAGCAGTACTTC.